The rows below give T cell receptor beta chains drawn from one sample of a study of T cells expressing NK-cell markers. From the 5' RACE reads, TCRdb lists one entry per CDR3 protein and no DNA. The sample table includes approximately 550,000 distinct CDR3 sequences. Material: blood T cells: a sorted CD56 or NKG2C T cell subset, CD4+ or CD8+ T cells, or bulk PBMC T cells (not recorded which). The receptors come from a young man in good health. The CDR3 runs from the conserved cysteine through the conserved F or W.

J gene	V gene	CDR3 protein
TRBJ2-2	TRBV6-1	CASTLDRGNTGELFF
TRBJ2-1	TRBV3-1	CASSQDWRTVNEQFF
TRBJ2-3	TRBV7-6	CASSLDVGGTQYF
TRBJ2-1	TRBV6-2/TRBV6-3	CASDGGAYNEQFF
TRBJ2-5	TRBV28	CASSGAQETQYF
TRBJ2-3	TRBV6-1	CASTTSSTDTQYF
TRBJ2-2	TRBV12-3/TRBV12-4	CASRIGLAVMNTGELFF
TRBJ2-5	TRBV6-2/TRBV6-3	CASSYSRGTQYF
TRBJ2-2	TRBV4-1	CASNPERATTGELFF
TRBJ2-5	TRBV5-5	CASDPQGAFETQYF
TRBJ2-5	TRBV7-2	CASSTPPGQETQYF
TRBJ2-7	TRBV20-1	CSAERANEQYF
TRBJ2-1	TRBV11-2	CASSHNPGSPFF
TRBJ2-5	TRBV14	CASSTIGPRDQETQYF
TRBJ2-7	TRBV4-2	CASSQDWTSGTIEQYF
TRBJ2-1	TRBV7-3	CASSKGAGVDEQFF
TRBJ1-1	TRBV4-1	CASSQARGGDEAFF
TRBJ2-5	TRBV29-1	CSVEGPGEQETQYF
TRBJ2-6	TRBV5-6	CASSFRTGRLSGANVLTF
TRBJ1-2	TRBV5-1	CASSLAQGGGYTF
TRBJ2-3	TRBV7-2	CASTKRAGGDTQYF
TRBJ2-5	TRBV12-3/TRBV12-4	CASSLNGAARETQYF
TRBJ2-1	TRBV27	CASSLSSTSYNEQFF
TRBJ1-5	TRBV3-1	CASSQDSGTAGNQPQHF
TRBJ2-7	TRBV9	CASSVEIGATYEQYF
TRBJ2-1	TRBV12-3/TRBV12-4	CASSVTSGTYNEQFF
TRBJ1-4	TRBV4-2	CASSQEARHPEKLFF
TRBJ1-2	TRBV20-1	CSARDERQATEIYGYTF
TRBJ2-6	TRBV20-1	CSARDKAGGANVLTF
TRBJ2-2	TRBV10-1	CASSSHLGLAGAGTGELFF
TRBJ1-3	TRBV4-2	CASRRGADTIYF
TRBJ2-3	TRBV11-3	CASSPLTSRADTQYF
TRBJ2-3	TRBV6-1	CASILRLRDTQYF
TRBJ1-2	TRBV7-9	CATSRDIGGYTF
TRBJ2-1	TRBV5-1	CASSLGGEKQFF
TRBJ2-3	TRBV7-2	CASSLARPNSHPQYF
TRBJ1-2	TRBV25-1	CASSDLTQGGGYTF
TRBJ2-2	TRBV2	CASRRLKNTGELFF
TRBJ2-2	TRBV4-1	CASSPLDRENTGELFF
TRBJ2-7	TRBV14	CASSLRPIRFEQYF
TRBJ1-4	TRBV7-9	CASSTGDSGEKLFF
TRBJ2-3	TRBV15	CATSRAGTTDTQYF
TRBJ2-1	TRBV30	CAWSGASLGEQFF
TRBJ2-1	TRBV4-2	CASSQGGGGLYNEQFF
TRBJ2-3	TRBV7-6	CASSFYIAGGADTQYF